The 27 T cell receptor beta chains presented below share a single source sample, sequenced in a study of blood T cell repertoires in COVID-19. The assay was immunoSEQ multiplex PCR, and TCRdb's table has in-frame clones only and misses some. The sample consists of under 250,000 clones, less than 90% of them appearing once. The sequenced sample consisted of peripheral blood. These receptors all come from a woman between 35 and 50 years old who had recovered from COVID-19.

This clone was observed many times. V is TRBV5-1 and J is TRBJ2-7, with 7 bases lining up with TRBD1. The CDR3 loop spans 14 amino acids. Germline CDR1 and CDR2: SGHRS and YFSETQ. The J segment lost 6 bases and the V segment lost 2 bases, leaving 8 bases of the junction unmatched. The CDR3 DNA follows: TGCGCCAGCAGCTTATTACAGGGGTCCAGCGAGCAGTACTTC. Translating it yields CASSLLQGSSEQYF.

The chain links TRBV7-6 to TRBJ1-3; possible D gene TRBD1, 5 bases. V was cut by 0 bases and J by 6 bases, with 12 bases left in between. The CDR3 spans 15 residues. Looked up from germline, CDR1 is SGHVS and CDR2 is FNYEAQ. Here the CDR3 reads CASSLALGRENTIYF. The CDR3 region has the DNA TGTGCCAGCAGCTTAGCGCTGGGGCGAGAAAACACCATATATTTT. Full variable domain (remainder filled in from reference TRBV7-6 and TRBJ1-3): GAGVSQSPRYKVTKRGQDVALRCDPISGHVSLYWYRQALGQGPEFLTYFNYEAQQDKSGLPNDRFSAERPEGSISTLTIQRTEQRDSAMYRCASSLALGRENTIYFGEGSWLTVV.

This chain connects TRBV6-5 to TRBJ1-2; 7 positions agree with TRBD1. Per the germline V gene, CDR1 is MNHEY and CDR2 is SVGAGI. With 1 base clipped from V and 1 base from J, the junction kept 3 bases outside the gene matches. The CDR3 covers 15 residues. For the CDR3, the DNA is TGTGCCAGCAGTTACTGGCAGGGGGGTAACTATGGCTACACCTTC. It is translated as CASSYWQGGNYGYTF.

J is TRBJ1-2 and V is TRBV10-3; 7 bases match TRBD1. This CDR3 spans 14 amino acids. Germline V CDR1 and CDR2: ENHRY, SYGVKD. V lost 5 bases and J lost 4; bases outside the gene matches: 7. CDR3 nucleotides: TGTGCCATCAGTCCCCAGGGACAGAGCTATGGCTACACCTTC. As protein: CAISPQGQSYGYTF.

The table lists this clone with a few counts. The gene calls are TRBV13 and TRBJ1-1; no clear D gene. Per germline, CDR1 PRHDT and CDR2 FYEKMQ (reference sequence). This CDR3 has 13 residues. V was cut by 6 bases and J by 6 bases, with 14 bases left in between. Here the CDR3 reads CASRQTRIPEAFF. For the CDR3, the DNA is TGTGCCAGCAGACAGACACGTATCCCTGAAGCTTTCTTT.

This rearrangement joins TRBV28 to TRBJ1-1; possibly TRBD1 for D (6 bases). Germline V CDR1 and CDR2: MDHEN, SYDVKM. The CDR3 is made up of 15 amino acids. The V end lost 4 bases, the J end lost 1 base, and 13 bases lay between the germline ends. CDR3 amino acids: CASSSWGRGNTEAFF. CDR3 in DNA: TGTGCCAGCAGTTCATGGGGCAGGGGGAACACTGAAGCTTTCTTT.

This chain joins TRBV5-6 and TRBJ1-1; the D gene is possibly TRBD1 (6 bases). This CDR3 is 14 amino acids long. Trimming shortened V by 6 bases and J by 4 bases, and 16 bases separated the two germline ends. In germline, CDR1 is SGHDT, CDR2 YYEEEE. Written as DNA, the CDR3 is TGTGCCAGCACCCGGGGGGGGGCTACCACTGAAGCTTTCTTT. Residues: CASTRGGATTEAFF.

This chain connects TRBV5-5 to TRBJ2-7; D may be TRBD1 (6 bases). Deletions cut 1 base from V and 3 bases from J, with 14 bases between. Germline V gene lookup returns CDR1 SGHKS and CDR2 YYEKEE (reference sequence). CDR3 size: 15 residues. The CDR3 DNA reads TGTGCCAGCAGCTTGATACCAGGGGAGCACTACGAGCAGTACTTC. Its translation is CASSLIPGEHYEQYF. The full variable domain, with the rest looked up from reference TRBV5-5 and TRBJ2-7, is DAGVTQSPTHLIKTRGQQVTLRCSPISGHKSVSWYQQVLGQGPQFIFQYYEKEERGRGNFPDRFSARQFPNYSSELNVNALLLGDSALYLCASSLIPGEHYEQYFGPGTRLTVT.

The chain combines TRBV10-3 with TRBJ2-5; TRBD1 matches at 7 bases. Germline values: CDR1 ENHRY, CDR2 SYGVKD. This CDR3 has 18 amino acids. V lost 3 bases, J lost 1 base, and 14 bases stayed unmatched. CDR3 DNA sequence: TGTGCCATCAGTGACACCGGGACAGAACAGGGACCCCAAGAGACCCAGTACTTC. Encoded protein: CAISDTGTEQGPQETQYF.

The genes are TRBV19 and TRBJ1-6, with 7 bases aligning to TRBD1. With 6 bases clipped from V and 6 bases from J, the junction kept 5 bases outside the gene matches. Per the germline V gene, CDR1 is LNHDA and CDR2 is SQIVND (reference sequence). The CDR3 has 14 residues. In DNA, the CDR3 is TGTGCCAGTAGCTCCGGGACAGTTAATTCACCCCTCCACTTT. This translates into CASSSGTVNSPLHF.

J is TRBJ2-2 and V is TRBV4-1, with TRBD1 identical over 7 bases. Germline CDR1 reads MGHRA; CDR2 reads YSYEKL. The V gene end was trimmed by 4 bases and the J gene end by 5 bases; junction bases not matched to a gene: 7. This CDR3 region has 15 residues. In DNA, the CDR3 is TGCGCCAGCAGCCCAAGACAGGGTGGAACCGGGGAGCTGTTTTTT. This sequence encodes CASSPRQGGTGELFF.

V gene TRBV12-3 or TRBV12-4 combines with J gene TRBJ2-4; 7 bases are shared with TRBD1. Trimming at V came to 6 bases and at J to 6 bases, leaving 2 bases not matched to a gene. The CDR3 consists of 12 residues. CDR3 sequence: CASSRQGNIQYF. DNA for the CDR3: TGTGCCAGCAGCAGACAGGGAAACATTCAGTACTTC.

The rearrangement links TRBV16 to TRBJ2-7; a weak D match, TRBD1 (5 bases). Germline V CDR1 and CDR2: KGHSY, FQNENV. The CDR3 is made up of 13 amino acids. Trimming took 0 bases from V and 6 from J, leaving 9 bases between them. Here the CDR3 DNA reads TGTGCCAGCAGCCAATCGCGGCAGGGCGAGCAGTACTTC. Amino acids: CASSQSRQGEQYF.

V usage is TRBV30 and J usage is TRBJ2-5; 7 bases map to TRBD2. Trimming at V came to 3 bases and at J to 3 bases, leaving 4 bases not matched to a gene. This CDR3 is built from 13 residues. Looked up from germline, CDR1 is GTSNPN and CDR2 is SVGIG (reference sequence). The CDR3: CAWSGGSEETQYF. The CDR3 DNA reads TGTGCCTGGAGCGGGGGGAGCGAAGAGACCCAGTACTTC.

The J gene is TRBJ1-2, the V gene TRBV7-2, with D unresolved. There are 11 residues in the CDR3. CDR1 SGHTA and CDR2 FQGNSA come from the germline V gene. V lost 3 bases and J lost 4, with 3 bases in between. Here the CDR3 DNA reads TGTGCCAGCAGCTTCGGCTATGGCTACACCTTC. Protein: CASSFGYGYTF.

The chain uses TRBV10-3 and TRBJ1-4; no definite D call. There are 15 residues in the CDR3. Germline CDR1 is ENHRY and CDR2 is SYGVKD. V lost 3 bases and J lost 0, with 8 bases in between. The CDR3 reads CAISDPTATNEKLFF. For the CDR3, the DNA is TGTGCCATCAGTGATCCAACTGCAACTAATGAAAAACTGTTTTTT.

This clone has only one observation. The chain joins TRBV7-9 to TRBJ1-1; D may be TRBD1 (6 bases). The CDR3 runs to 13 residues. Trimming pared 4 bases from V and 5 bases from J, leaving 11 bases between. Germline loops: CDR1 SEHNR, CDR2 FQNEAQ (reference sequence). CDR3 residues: CASSSPGQTEAFF. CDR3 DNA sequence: TGTGCCAGCAGCTCCCCGGGACAAACTGAAGCTTTCTTT.

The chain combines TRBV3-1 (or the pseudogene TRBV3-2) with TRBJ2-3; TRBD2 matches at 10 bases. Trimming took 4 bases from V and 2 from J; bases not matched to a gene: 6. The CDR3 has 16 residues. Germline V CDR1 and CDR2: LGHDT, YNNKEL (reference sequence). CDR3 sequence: CASSRLAGGPTDTQYF. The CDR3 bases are TGTGCCAGCAGCCGATTAGCGGGGGGACCCACAGATACGCAGTATTTT.

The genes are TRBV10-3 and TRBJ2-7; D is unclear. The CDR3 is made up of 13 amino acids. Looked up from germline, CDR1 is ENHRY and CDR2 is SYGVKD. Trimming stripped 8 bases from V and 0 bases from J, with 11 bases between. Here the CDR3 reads CAIGPVSSYEQYF. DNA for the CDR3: TGTGCCATCGGGCCGGTAAGCTCCTACGAGCAGTACTTC.

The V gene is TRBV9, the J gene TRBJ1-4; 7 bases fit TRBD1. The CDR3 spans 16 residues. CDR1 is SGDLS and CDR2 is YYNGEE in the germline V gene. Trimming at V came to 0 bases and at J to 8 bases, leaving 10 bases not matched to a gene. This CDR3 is CASSVASGQADEKLFF. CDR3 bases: TGTGCCAGCAGCGTAGCTTCAGGACAGGCAGACGAAAAACTGTTTTTT.

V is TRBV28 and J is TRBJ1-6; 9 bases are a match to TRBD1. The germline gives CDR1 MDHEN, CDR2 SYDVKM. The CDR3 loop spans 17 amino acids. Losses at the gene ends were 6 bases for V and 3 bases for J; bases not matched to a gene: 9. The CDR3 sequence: CASRTGGLHYYNSPLHF. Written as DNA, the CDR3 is TGTGCCAGCAGAACAGGGGGCCTCCATTACTATAATTCACCCCTCCACTTT.

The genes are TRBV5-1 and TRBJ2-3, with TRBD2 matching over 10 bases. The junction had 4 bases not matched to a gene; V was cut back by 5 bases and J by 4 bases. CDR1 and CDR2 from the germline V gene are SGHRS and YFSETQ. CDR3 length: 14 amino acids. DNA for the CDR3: TGCGCCAGCAGTATTAGCGGGGGGTCAGATACGCAGTATTTT. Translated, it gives CASSISGGSDTQYF.

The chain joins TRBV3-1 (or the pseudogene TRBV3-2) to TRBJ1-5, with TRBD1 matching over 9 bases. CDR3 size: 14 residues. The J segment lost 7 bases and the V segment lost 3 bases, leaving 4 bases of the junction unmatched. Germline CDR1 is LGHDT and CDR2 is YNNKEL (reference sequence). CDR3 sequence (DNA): TGTGCCAGCAGCCACACAGGGGGCGGGCAGCCCCAGCATTTT. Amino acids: CASSHTGGGQPQHF.

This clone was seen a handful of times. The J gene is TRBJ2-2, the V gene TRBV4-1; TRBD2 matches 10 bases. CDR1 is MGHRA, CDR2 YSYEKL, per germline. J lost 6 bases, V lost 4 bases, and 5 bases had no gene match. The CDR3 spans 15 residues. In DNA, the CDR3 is TGCGCCAGCAGCCGGAGCGGGGGGGCCCCCGGGGAGCTGTTTTTT. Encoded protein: CASSRSGGAPGELFF.

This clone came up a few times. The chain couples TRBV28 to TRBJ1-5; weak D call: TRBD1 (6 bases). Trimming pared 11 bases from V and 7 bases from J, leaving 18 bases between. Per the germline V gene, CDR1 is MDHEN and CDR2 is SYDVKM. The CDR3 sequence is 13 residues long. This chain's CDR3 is CACGGGQGQPQHF. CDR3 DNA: TGTGCCTGCGGCGGGGGGCAGGGGCAGCCCCAGCATTTT.

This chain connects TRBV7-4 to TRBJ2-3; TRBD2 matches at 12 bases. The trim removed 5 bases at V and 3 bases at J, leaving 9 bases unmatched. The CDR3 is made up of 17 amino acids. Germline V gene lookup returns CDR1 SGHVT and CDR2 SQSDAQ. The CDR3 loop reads CASSLQPTSGGTDTQYF. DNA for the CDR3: TGTGCCAGCAGCCTACAACCGACTAGCGGGGGAACAGATACGCAGTATTTT.

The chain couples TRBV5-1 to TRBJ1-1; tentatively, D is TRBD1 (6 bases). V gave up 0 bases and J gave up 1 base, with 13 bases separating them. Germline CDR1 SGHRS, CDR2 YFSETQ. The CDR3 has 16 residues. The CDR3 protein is CASSLVAGATNTEAFF. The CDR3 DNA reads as TGCGCCAGCAGCTTGGTCGCAGGGGCGACGAACACTGAAGCTTTCTTT.